The sequence of this T cell receptor (beta chain) was determined in a study of T cells in tumors after PD-1 blockade. At the level of the study: Some patients also took daily vismodegib 150 mg during anti-PD-1 treatment.

Profiling relied on immunoSEQ multiplex PCR, and the TCRdb table lists in-frame clones only, not all of them. The repertoire includes around 34,000 clones, 73% of them detected once, and around 40% sits in the top ten. Germline assignment: CDR1 SGHNT and CDR2 YENEEA. The germline V and J ends were trimmed by 5 bases and 2 bases, with 7 bases remaining between them. The CDR3 has 12 residues. This receptor was obtained from a human donor with basal cell carcinoma. The genes are TRBV11-3 and TRBJ2-7, with D unresolved. The sequencing here drew on PBMCs, taken after anti-PD-1 treatment. Written as DNA, the CDR3 is TGTGCCAGCAGCGCTGGGGCCTACGAGCAGTACTTC. It specifies CASSAGAYEQYF.